This TCR beta chain was observed in a study of T cells in Graves' hyperthyroidism and ophthalmopathy. Notes on the study in general: Median prediction lead before ophthalmopathy onset was about 6.3 months with the model. Ophthalmopathy was told apart from stable hyperthyroidism by a 13 V-J model.

In germline, CDR1 is WSHSY, CDR2 SAAADI. Germline trimming cut 8 bases from V and 2 bases from J; bases unmatched to any gene: 1. This CDR3 is built from 12 residues. Stable Graves' hyperthyroidism denoted no ophthalmopathy progression over 18 months. The study based diagnoses on clinical symptoms, serum thyroxine and TRAb, thyroid ultrasound and orbital computed tomography. RNA transcripts served as the template for amplifying TCR beta CDR3 regions. The TCR CDR3 first-round RT-PCR relied on the HTBI primer set. TCRdb reanalysed the multiplex PCR reads using MiXCR and keeps one entry per CDR3 protein. There are 600,000 or so distinct CDR3 sequences in the sample; roughly 50% occur only once, and just under 8.5% lies in the top ten. Notes on this clonotype: Its antigen is not known.

The clonotype comes from a woman aged 18 to 35 with Graves' hyperthyroidism. The J gene is TRBJ2-5, the V gene TRBV10-2; 8 bases agree with TRBD1. The sequenced sample consisted of peripheral blood or thyroid tissue (not recorded which). CDR3 region: CASGTGQETQYF. CDR3 nucleotides: TGCGCCAGCGGGACAGGACAAGAGACCCAGTACTTC.